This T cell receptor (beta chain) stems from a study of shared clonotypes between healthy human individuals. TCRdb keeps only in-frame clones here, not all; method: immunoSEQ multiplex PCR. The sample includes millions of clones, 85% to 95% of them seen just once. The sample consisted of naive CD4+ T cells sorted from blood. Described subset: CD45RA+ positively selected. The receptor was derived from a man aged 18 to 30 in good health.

CDR3 DNA sequence: TGTGCCACCCGACGGGGGGTTAGTATCTACAATGAGCAGTTCTTC. Amino acids: CATRRGVSIYNEQFF. The rearrangement joins TRBV10-3 to TRBJ2-1, with 7 nucleotides matching TRBD2. J lost 3 bases, V lost 10 bases, and 12 bases had no gene match. Germline lookup yields CDR1 ENHRY and CDR2 SYGVKD. The CDR3 sequence is 15 residues long.